This T cell receptor (beta chain) was obtained from a study of blood T cell repertoires in COVID-19. Study information: Italy, Spain and the United States were the sources of the convalescent and acute COVID-19 samples. T cells, B-cell-depleted T cells, or PBMCs provided the cDNA or gDNA that served as material.

In the authors' methods: Reference gene primer amplification gave estimated nucleated cell counts. Profiling relied on immunoSEQ multiplex PCR, and the TCRdb table lists in-frame clones only, not all of them. For V, J and clone size, that table is used; D and trimming come from the DNA. The sample includes 93,000 or so clones, around 90% of them seen just once. Between the trimmed V and J ends, which lost 0 bases and 1 base, there was a span of 7 bases. CDR3 length: 14 amino acids. Germline V gene sequence: CDR1 SGHRS, CDR2 YFSETQ. The sequenced sample was peripheral blood. This receptor was obtained from a man aged 45-60 years in a cohort sampled during active COVID-19. The genes are TRBV5-1 and TRBJ1-1; the D is unclear. The CDR3 sequence is CASSLGVQNTEAFF. The CDR3 DNA follows: TGCGCCAGCAGCTTGGGTGTACAGAACACTGAAGCTTTCTTT.